This is a list of T cell receptor beta chains from one sample in a study of shared clonotypes between healthy human individuals. Assay used: immunoSEQ multiplex PCR; TCRdb lists only in-frame clones, some missing. The data show 2 million to 2.5 million clones, approximately 95% seen once. What was sequenced was naive CD4+ T cells from PBMCs. The receptor set was obtained from a man aged 18 to 29 in good health. Some clones in this sample may be carry-over from other donors' samples. CDR3s include the opening cysteine and the closing phenylalanine or tryptophan. D genes are given only for firm matches. Clone size is not always given. Where it is, it says once, few, many or a class for expanded clones.

V: TRBV9; D: TRBD1; size: once; J: TRBJ2-2; CDR3: CASSVERTGYTGELFF; DNA: TGTGCCAGCAGCGTAGAGAGGACAGGGTACACCGGGGAGCTGTTTTTT
V: TRBV7-9; D: .; size: .; J: TRBJ1-1; CDR3: CASSLGRSDTEAFF; DNA: TGTGCCAGCAGCTTAGGCAGGTCGGACACTGAAGCTTTCTTT
V: TRBV7-2; D: .; size: few; J: TRBJ1-1; CDR3: CASSTTNTEAFF; DNA: TGTGCCAGCAGCACGACAAACACTGAAGCTTTCTTT
V: TRBV7-2; D: TRBD2; size: .; J: TRBJ2-5; CDR3: CASSPRTTSGEETQYF; DNA: TGTGCCAGCAGCCCCAGAACGACTAGCGGAGAAGAGACCCAGTACTTC
V: TRBV5-6; D: TRBD1; size: .; J: TRBJ2-2; CDR3: CASSLRTGTGSGELFF; DNA: TGTGCCAGCAGTCTACGAACCGGGACAGGGTCCGGGGAGCTGTTTTTT
V: TRBV6-1; D: TRBD1; size: .; J: TRBJ2-7; CDR3: CASSETSGGEQYF; DNA: TGTGCCAGCAGTGAAACGTCAGGGGGCGAGCAGTACTTC
V: TRBV30; D: .; size: few; J: TRBJ1-4; CDR3: CAWSFSGATNEKLFF; DNA: TGTGCCTGGAGTTTCTCAGGGGCAACTAATGAAAAACTGTTTTTT
V: TRBV29-1; D: .; size: .; J: TRBJ2-5; CDR3: CSVERRLAETQYF; DNA: TGCAGCGTTGAACGAAGGCTCGCGGAGACCCAGTACTTC
V: TRBV7-6; D: TRBD2; size: .; J: TRBJ2-3; CDR3: CASSRGLAADTQYF; DNA: TGTGCCAGCAGCCGCGGACTAGCAGCAGATACGCAGTATTTT
V: TRBV15; D: .; size: .; J: TRBJ1-4; CDR3: CATRSGNNEKLFF; DNA: TGTGCCACCAGGTCAGGTAATAATGAAAAACTGTTTTTT
V: TRBV15; D: TRBD1; size: .; J: TRBJ1-2; CDR3: CATSSRGQGFSYGYTF; DNA: TGTGCCACCAGCAGTCGGGGACAGGGTTTTAGCTATGGCTACACCTTC
V: TRBV28; D: .; size: .; J: TRBJ2-6; CDR3: CASSLDTSGANVLTF; DNA: TGTGCCAGCAGTTTGGACACTTCGGGGGCCAACGTCCTGACTTTC
V: TRBV5-1; D: .; size: .; J: TRBJ2-3; CDR3: CASSEEDTQYF; DNA: TGCGCCAGCAGCGAAGAAGATACGCAGTATTTT
V: TRBV28; D: .; size: .; J: TRBJ2-5; CDR3: CASSTLKREETQYF; DNA: TGTGCCAGCAGCACGTTAAAGAGGGAAGAGACCCAGTACTTC
V: TRBV11-3; D: TRBD1; size: .; J: TRBJ1-5; CDR3: CASTEGQGPQCNQPQHF; DNA: TGTGCCAGCACTGAGGGACAGGGACCCCAATGCAATCAGCCCCAGCATTTT
V: TRBV28; D: TRBD2; size: .; J: TRBJ2-2; CDR3: CASSENSGRTGELFF; DNA: TGTGCCAGCTCGGAGAATAGCGGGAGGACCGGGGAGCTGTTTTTT
V: TRBV9; D: TRBD2; size: .; J: TRBJ2-7; CDR3: CASSVDGTSDYEQYF; DNA: TGTGCCAGCAGCGTAGACGGGACTAGCGACTACGAGCAGTACTTC
V: TRBV19; D: .; size: .; J: TRBJ1-5; CDR3: CASTRVGEGQPQHF; DNA: TGTGCCAGTACTCGCGTTGGGGAGGGTCAGCCCCAGCATTTT
V: TRBV7-3; D: .; size: .; J: TRBJ2-5; CDR3: CASSRKRQETQYF; DNA: TGTGCCAGCAGCCGGAAGCGGCAAGAGACCCAGTACTTC
V: TRBV5-5; D: .; size: .; J: TRBJ2-7; CDR3: CASSRAAGAFYEQYF; DNA: TGTGCCAGCAGTCGGGCGGCAGGGGCCTTCTACGAGCAGTACTTC
V: TRBV28; D: TRBD2; size: .; J: TRBJ2-6; CDR3: CASSLPGTTSSGANVLTF; DNA: TGTGCCAGCAGTTTACCCGGGACTACGAGCTCTGGGGCCAACGTCCTGACTTTC
V: TRBV30; D: .; size: .; J: TRBJ1-3; CDR3: CAWYPRGWGNTIYF; DNA: TGTGCCTGGTATCCCCGGGGTTGGGGAAACACCATATATTTT
V: TRBV5-4; D: .; size: .; J: TRBJ2-2; CDR3: CALGRTGVSGELFF; DNA: TGTGCCCTCGGCCGGACGGGGGTGTCCGGGGAGCTGTTTTTT
V: TRBV6-1; D: TRBD1; size: once; J: TRBJ1-1; CDR3: CANRRTGANTEAFF; DNA: TGTGCCAACCGTAGAACAGGGGCTAACACTGAAGCTTTCTTT
V: TRBV30; D: .; size: .; J: TRBJ1-3; CDR3: CAWSVRDRGDTIYF; DNA: TGTGCCTGGAGTGTCCGGGACCGGGGGGACACCATATATTTT
V: TRBV5-1; D: .; size: once; J: TRBJ1-2; CDR3: CASSKGQGPSNYGYTF; DNA: TGCGCCAGCAGCAAAGGTCAGGGGCCCTCTAACTATGGCTACACCTTC
V: TRBV27; D: .; size: .; J: TRBJ1-5; CDR3: CASRLAGESNQPQHF; DNA: TGTGCCAGCAGATTAGCAGGGGAAAGCAATCAGCCCCAGCATTTT
V: TRBV7-9; D: TRBD2; size: .; J: TRBJ2-3; CDR3: CASRRPGTSGSTDTQYF; DNA: TGTGCCAGCAGACGACCCGGGACTAGCGGTAGCACAGATACGCAGTATTTT